One sample yielded the 14 T cell receptor beta chains listed below, sequenced in a study of shared clonotypes between healthy human individuals. Naive CD8 cells were CD45RO-negative, positively selected for CCR7, excluding terminally differentiated effector memory CD45RA+ cells. Profiling relied on immunoSEQ multiplex PCR, and the TCRdb table lists in-frame clones only, not all of them. This table holds about 580,000 clones, roughly 98% found once. The material sequenced was naive CD8+ T cells sorted from blood. Every receptor here comes from a young man in good health.

The CDR3 DNA sequence: TGTGCCAGCAGTGAATTGGCAGTTGAAAAACTGTTTTTT. Protein: CASSELAVEKLFF. The genes are TRBV25-1 and TRBJ1-4; D not certain. CDR1 is MGHDK, CDR2 SYGVNS, per germline. The V end was cut by 1 base, the J end by 7 bases, with 7 bases between. This CDR3 is built from 13 residues.

This clone was found once. The rearrangement links TRBV30 to TRBJ2-1; D is perhaps TRBD2 (6 bases). This CDR3 region has 14 residues. Germline values: CDR1 GTSNPN, CDR2 SVGIG (reference sequence). Deletions cut 4 bases from V and 8 bases from J, with 18 bases between. The CDR3: CAWTEASVEDEQFF. The CDR3 DNA reads as TGTGCCTGGACCGAGGCTAGCGTGGAGGATGAGCAGTTCTTC.

This clone occurred a few times. Other DNA sequences from this sample encode an identical CDR3 as well. V gene TRBV27 combines with J gene TRBJ1-1, with D maybe TRBD1 (5 bases). This CDR3 comprises 14 residues. Germline assignment: CDR1 MNHEY and CDR2 SMNVEV (reference sequence). V gave up 0 bases and J gave up 2 bases, with 7 bases separating them. This CDR3 is CASSLSGGNTEAFF. The DNA of the CDR3 is TGTGCCAGCAGTTTATCGGGGGGTAACACTGAAGCTTTCTTT.

The V gene is TRBV29-1, the J gene TRBJ2-7; D gene ambiguous. The CDR3 is 13 residues long. Germline CDR1 SQVTM, CDR2 ANQGSEA. Trimming cost V 4 bases and J 3 bases, with 13 bases left between them. This chain's CDR3 is CSVVLSRNYEQYF. As DNA, the CDR3 is TGCAGCGTTGTACTTTCGAGGAACTACGAGCAGTACTTC.

The chain recombines TRBV2 with TRBJ1-5; TRBD1 agrees at 8 bases. V dropped 6 bases and J dropped 4; count of bases not matched to a gene: 5. Per the germline V gene, CDR1 is SNHLY and CDR2 is FYNNEI. CDR3 length: 14 residues. The CDR3 DNA sequence: TGTGCCAGCAGGGAACAGGGGGTAAATCAGCCCCAGCATTTT. Translating it yields CASREQGVNQPQHF.

The V gene is TRBV7-9, the J gene TRBJ1-2; 7 bases fit TRBD1. CDR3 length: 15 amino acids. With V trimmed by 5 bases and J by 7 bases, 13 bases remained unmatched. CDR1 is SEHNR, CDR2 FQNEAQ, per germline (reference sequence). Here the CDR3 DNA reads TGTGCCAGCAGCCGGAACAAAGGGGGCGCGGGTGGCTACACCTTC. It codes for CASSRNKGGAGGYTF.

The gene calls are TRBV5-1 and TRBJ1-2, with D unclear. The CDR3 runs 16 residues. Germline V gene lookup returns CDR1 SGHRS and CDR2 YFSETQ. The germline V and J ends were trimmed by 4 bases and 2 bases, with 18 bases remaining between them. The CDR3 protein is CASSHLQSHSNYGYTF. The CDR3, as DNA: TGCGCCAGCAGCCACTTACAGAGCCACTCGAACTATGGCTACACCTTC.

The rearrangement joins TRBV28 to TRBJ2-1; D is undetermined. The CDR3 consists of 15 residues. The germline gives CDR1 MDHEN, CDR2 SYDVKM. Trimming stripped 4 bases from V and 8 bases from J, with 18 bases between. The CDR3 DNA is TGTGCCAGCAGTTCCGAGACCCTATTTGGGCATGAGCAGTTCTTC. Protein product: CASSSETLFGHEQFF.

The chain uses TRBV5-1 and TRBJ2-5, with unresolved D. Germline CDR1 SGHRS, CDR2 YFSETQ. Trimming removed 1 base at V and 4 bases at J, with 17 bases between. This CDR3 is 16 amino acids long. The CDR3 DNA is TGCGCCAGCAGCTTGTTGCCAGAAACTTACGGAGAGACCCAGTACTTC. This gives the protein CASSLLPETYGETQYF.

The V gene is TRBV19, the J gene TRBJ2-4; TRBD1 might be the D (6 bases). The germline V gene has CDR1 LNHDA and CDR2 SQIVND (reference sequence). The V gene lost 3 bases and the J gene lost 0 bases, with 18 bases spanning the gap. This CDR3 has 18 residues. CDR3 DNA: TGTGCCAGTAGTATGATTCCAGGACAGAGAATAGCCAAAAACATTCAGTACTTC. Its translation: CASSMIPGQRIAKNIQYF.

The rearrangement uses TRBV7-7 and TRBJ2-1, with 10 bases fitting TRBD1. The CDR3 covers 13 residues. Unmatched junction bases numbered 9, after V lost 4 bases and J lost 15 bases. Germline V gives CDR1 SSHAT, CDR2 FNYEAQ (reference sequence). The CDR3 DNA reads as TGTGCCAGCAGCTCTGGACTGGGACAGGGGATGTTCTTC. Translated, it gives CASSSGLGQGMFF.

The chain couples TRBV4-1 to TRBJ2-5; D may be TRBD2 (5 bases). Deletions cut 1 base from V and 2 bases from J, with 14 bases between. The CDR3 runs to 16 residues. Germline assignment: CDR1 MGHRA and CDR2 YSYEKL. In DNA form, the CDR3 reads TGCGCCAGCAGCCAAGGTGTAGCGCCTGTGCAAGAGACCCAGTACTTC. As protein: CASSQGVAPVQETQYF.

This chain links TRBV5-6 with TRBJ2-1; D not resolved. With 4 bases removed from V and 7 bases from J, the gap between germline ends came to 6 bases. This CDR3 has 11 residues. CDR1 SGHDT and CDR2 YYEEEE come from the germline V gene. The CDR3 DNA follows: TGTGCCAGCAGCAAGACAAATGAGCAGTTCTTC. It is translated as CASSKTNEQFF.

The J gene is TRBJ2-3, the V gene TRBV7-9; D unclear. Trimming stripped 5 bases from V and 0 bases from J, with 12 bases between. Per the germline V gene, CDR1 is SEHNR and CDR2 is FQNEAQ (reference sequence). The CDR3 consists of 15 residues. CDR3 DNA sequence: TGTGCCAGCAGCCCGACGGATACTAGCACAGATACGCAGTATTTT. Residues: CASSPTDTSTDTQYF. Based on the CDR3 plus reference TRBV7-9 and TRBJ2-3, the full variable domain is DTGVSQNPRHKITKRGQNVTFRCDPISEHNRLYWYRQTLGQGPEFLTYFQNEAQLEKSRLLSDRFSAERPKGSFSTLEIQRTEQGDSAMYLCASSPTDTSTDTQYFGPGTRLTVL.